Presented here are 27 T cell receptor beta chains from one specimen sequenced in a study of regulatory T cells in long-lasting Graves disease. Library construction for TCR beta used iRepertoire HTBI primers and Arm-PCR of CDR3 regions. Each CDR3 protein gets one entry after TCRdb re-called the multiplex PCR reads with MiXCR. Of more than 400,000 distinct CDR3 sequences listed, roughly 17% are singletons. Time point described: newly diagnosed GD, antithyroid drugs for less than 3 months. PBMC-derived RNA was used for the TCR library. This sample was also put to use in a study of T cells in Graves' hyperthyroidism and ophthalmopathy.

The specimen comprised peripheral blood mononuclear cells (PBMCs), sampled at new diagnosis, from a patient treated with antithyroid drugs. These receptors all come from a young woman with Graves disease.

The table lists this clonotype with many counts. This chain joins TRBV20-1 and TRBJ2-7; 8 bases line up with TRBD1. CDR1 and CDR2 (germline): DFQATT, SNEGSKA (reference sequence). There are 19 residues in the CDR3. V gave up 3 bases and J gave up 2 bases; unmatched junction bases: 21. This CDR3 is CSASLTGTGPSPNTYEQYF. In DNA, the CDR3 is TGCAGTGCTAGCCTAACCGGGACAGGTCCCTCTCCTAACACCTACGAGCAGTACTTC.

This clonotype has ten or more counts. V gene TRBV2 combines with J gene TRBJ2-7; 8 nucleotides line up with TRBD2. This CDR3 comprises 15 residues. CDR1 is SNHLY, CDR2 FYNNEI, per germline. The V gene end was trimmed by 7 bases and the J gene end by 3 bases; junction bases not matched to a gene: 11. The DNA for the CDR3 is TGTGCCAGCAAGACCGCGGGAGGCATGGGCTACGAGCAGTACTTC. Translation gives CASKTAGGMGYEQYF. The entire variable domain, with the rest obtained from reference TRBV2 and TRBJ2-7, is as follows: EPEVTQTPSHQVTQMGQEVILRCVPISNHLYFYWYRQILGQKVEFLVSFYNNEISEKSEIFDDQFSVERPDGSNFTLKIRSTKLEDSAMYFCASKTAGGMGYEQYFGPGTRLTVT.

Ten or more counts support this clonotype. The V gene is TRBV12-3 or TRBV12-4, the J gene TRBJ2-1, with 8 nucleotides matching TRBD2. Germline trimming cut 7 bases from V and 5 bases from J; bases unmatched to any gene: 7. CDR3 length: 14 amino acids. The CDR3 sequence: CASNAGTRNNEQFF. As DNA, the CDR3 is TGTGCCAGCAACGCCGGGACTAGAAACAATGAGCAGTTCTTC.

This clonotype was seen at least ten times. The rearrangement joins TRBV11-2 to TRBJ2-7; a weak D match, TRBD2 (6 bases). Germline values: CDR1 SGHAT, CDR2 FQNNGV. This CDR3 is built from 15 residues. V was trimmed by 2 bases and J by 4 bases, leaving 15 bases between them. CDR3 protein: CASSLSGGDPYEQYF. The CDR3 DNA follows: TGTGCCAGCAGCTTAAGCGGCGGGGACCCGTACGAGCAGTACTTC.

This clonotype was counted ten times or more. In DNA, the CDR3 is TGCAGTGCTAGGTCGAGCGGGATCTGGGGTGAGCAGTTCTTC. It specifies CSARSSGIWGEQFF. V is TRBV20-1 and J is TRBJ2-1, with TRBD2 matching over 7 bases. This CDR3 has 14 amino acids. Germline trimming cut 3 bases from V and 9 bases from J; bases unmatched to any gene: 11. CDR1 and CDR2 (germline): DFQATT, SNEGSKA (reference sequence).

There are a few counts of this clonotype. At one end, the junction sequence differs from germline, possibly due to a read error. The chain uses TRBV5-5 and TRBJ2-2; D gene uncertain. The CDR3 is 13 amino acids. CDR1 and CDR2 (germline): SGHKS, YYEKEE (reference sequence). CDR3: CASSRSIGGELFF. CDR3 bases: TGCGCCAGCAGCCGATCGATAGGCGGGGAGCTGTTTTTT.

V is TRBV5-5 and J is TRBJ2-2; TRBD2 matches 11 bases. Germline CDR1 reads SGHKS; CDR2 reads YYEKEE (reference sequence). CDR3 length: 16 residues. J was trimmed by 2 bases and V by 6 bases; bases with no gene match: 6. The CDR3 protein is CASTLLAGANTGELFF. The CDR3 DNA follows: TGTGCCAGCACCTTACTAGCGGGGGCCAACACCGGGGAGCTGTTTTTT.

Ten or more counts support this clonotype. V gene TRBV28 combines with J gene TRBJ2-7, with D perhaps matching TRBD2 (6 bases). The V and J ends lost 6 bases and 4 bases respectively, with 16 bases between them. Per the germline V gene, CDR1 is MDHEN and CDR2 is SYDVKM. The CDR3 contains 14 residues. The CDR3 DNA sequence: TGTGCCAGCAGACCAGGAGGGCGGGAATACGAGCAGTACTTC. This gives the protein CASRPGGREYEQYF.

This clonotype was seen repeatedly, ten times or more. The chain employs TRBV6-2 or TRBV6-3 and TRBJ2-1; D is unclear. Germline V gene lookup returns CDR1 MNHEY and CDR2 SVGEGT. CDR3 length: 15 residues. Trimming cost V 1 base and J 8 bases, with 15 bases left between them. CDR3 nucleotides: TGTGCCAGCAGTTACTTCCCCGGTAATAGCTATGAGCAGTTCTTC. As protein: CASSYFPGNSYEQFF.

The chain is built from TRBV5-6 and TRBJ2-2, with no clear D. Germline V gene lookup returns CDR1 SGHDT and CDR2 YYEEEE. V was trimmed by 3 bases and J by 0 bases, leaving 6 bases between them. There are 14 residues in the CDR3. CDR3 residues: CASSSEANTGELFF. Written as DNA, the CDR3 is TGTGCCAGCAGCTCCGAAGCGAACACCGGGGAGCTGTTTTTT.

The rearrangement uses TRBV19 and TRBJ1-1, with no clear D. This CDR3 region has 14 residues. V lost 6 bases and J 4 bases, leaving 15 bases between the germline ends. The V gene's germline CDR1 is LNHDA and CDR2 SQIVND (reference sequence). CDR3 coding DNA: TGTGCCAGTAGACCCCGCCGGTCGGGCACTGAAGCTTTCTTT. Translation: CASRPRRSGTEAFF.

This clonotype was seen at least ten times. The chain has TRBV11-2 and TRBJ2-7; D is undetermined. The CDR3 sequence is 12 residues long. Germline-derived CDR1 and CDR2 are SGHAT and FQNNGV. Trimming stripped 2 bases from V and 5 bases from J, with 7 bases between. DNA of the CDR3: TGTGCCAGCAGCTTAACTCGGGACGAGCAGTACTTC. Its protein is CASSLTRDEQYF.

At least ten counts were recorded for this clonotype. The genes are TRBV3-1 and TRBJ2-4; 8 bases match TRBD2. V gave up 4 bases and J gave up 8 bases; unmatched junction bases: 13. Germline CDR1 is LGHDT and CDR2 is YNNKEL (reference sequence). CDR3 length: 16 residues. The CDR3 nucleotides are TGTGCCAGCAGCCCGGTATCGGGAGGGGGTCTTTACATTCAGTACTTC. This gives the protein CASSPVSGGGLYIQYF.

This clonotype has a handful of counts. CDR3 DNA: TGTGCCAGCGTGGGAACAGGGAGGGGCAATCAGCCCCAGCATTTT. It specifies CASVGTGRGNQPQHF. V and J are TRBV2 and TRBJ1-5; possibly TRBD1 for D (6 bases). V lost 8 bases, J lost 2 bases, and 16 bases lay in between. This CDR3 is 15 amino acids long. The germline V gene encodes CDR1 SNHLY and CDR2 FYNNEI.

The V call is TRBV19, the J call TRBJ2-5, with a possible D match to TRBD2 (8 bases). The CDR3 is made up of 16 amino acids. In germline, CDR1 is LNHDA, CDR2 SQIVND (reference sequence). Trimming stripped 6 bases from V and 2 bases from J, with 19 bases between. The CDR3 protein is CASSRSGGTAQETQYF. CDR3 coding DNA: TGTGCCAGTAGCCGGTCGGGAGGGACAGCACAAGAGACCCAGTACTTC.

This clonotype has ten or more counts. CDR3 amino acids: CASSSRHITEAFF. Written as DNA, the CDR3 is TGTGCCAGCAGCTCGCGACACATCACTGAAGCTTTCTTT. This chain links TRBV7-9 with TRBJ1-1, with no clear D. Trimming removed 4 bases at V and 4 bases at J, with 10 bases between. CDR1 is SEHNR, CDR2 FQNEAQ, per germline (reference sequence). This CDR3 contains 13 residues.

The rearrangement uses TRBV27 and TRBJ2-5; 10 bases are shared with TRBD2. The CDR3 has 14 amino acids. Germline values: CDR1 MNHEY, CDR2 SMNVEV (reference sequence). Trimming took 5 bases from V and 1 from J; bases not matched to a gene: 1. The CDR3 spells CASSGLAAQETQYF. The CDR3 bases are TGTGCCAGCAGTGGACTAGCGGCCCAAGAGACCCAGTACTTC.

This clonotype was seen many times. CDR3: CASSLDQGAYEQYF. The CDR3 coding sequence is TGTGCCAGCAGCTTAGACCAGGGGGCCTACGAGCAGTACTTC. The rearrangement links TRBV7-2 to TRBJ2-7; 7 bases are a match to TRBD1. The germline V gene encodes CDR1 SGHTA and CDR2 FQGNSA. The CDR3 loop spans 14 amino acids. The trim removed 1 base at V and 2 bases at J, leaving 2 bases unmatched.

The chain recombines TRBV9 with TRBJ2-1; D not certain. The V end lost 4 bases, the J end lost 10 bases, and 12 bases lay between the germline ends. This CDR3 is 12 amino acids long. The germline V gene has CDR1 SGDLS and CDR2 YYNGEE. CDR3 sequence: CASSSNGGEQFF. The CDR3 region has the DNA TGTGCCAGCAGCTCGAACGGTGGGGAGCAGTTCTTC.

This clonotype was recorded many times. The gene calls are TRBV5-1 and TRBJ2-7; a weak D match, TRBD1 (5 bases). CDR1 and CDR2 from the germline V gene are SGHRS and YFSETQ. V lost 2 bases, J lost 6 bases, and 9 bases lay in between. This CDR3 spans 12 amino acids. The CDR3, as DNA: TGCGCCAGCAGCTTACAGGTAGGCGAGCAGTACTTC. Its translation: CASSLQVGEQYF.

In this sample, this clonotype turned up many times. This chain links TRBV28 with TRBJ2-1, with a possible D match to TRBD1 (6 bases). The ends were cut back, 4 bases at V and 6 bases at J, with 16 bases in the middle. The CDR3 spans 15 residues. Germline assignment: CDR1 MDHEN and CDR2 SYDVKM. This chain's CDR3 is CASSSGVIRGNEQFF. The CDR3 DNA reads as TGTGCCAGCAGTTCTGGGGTTATCAGGGGCAATGAGCAGTTCTTC.

The sample holds many counts of this clonotype. The genes are TRBV28 and TRBJ1-1; maybe TRBD1 (6 bases). Germline CDR1 is MDHEN and CDR2 is SYDVKM. Trimming removed 6 bases from V and 4 bases from J, with 12 bases in between. This CDR3 has 13 residues. Here the CDR3 reads CASSLQGVTEAFF. The CDR3 coding sequence is TGTGCCAGCAGCTTACAGGGTGTCACTGAAGCTTTCTTT.

The chain is built from TRBV6-1 and TRBJ2-1, with 9 bases aligning to TRBD1. With V trimmed by 5 bases and J by 2 bases, 4 bases remained unmatched. Germline V CDR1 and CDR2: MNHNS, SASEGT. This CDR3 has 15 residues. The CDR3: CASSRDRDPYNEQFF. The CDR3 DNA reads TGTGCCAGCAGTAGGGACAGGGATCCCTACAATGAGCAGTTCTTC.

This sequence joins TRBV5-5 and TRBJ1-1; D remains unclear. This CDR3 is 13 amino acids long. Trimming cost V 4 bases and J 5 bases, with 12 bases left between them. CDR1 SGHKS and CDR2 YYEKEE come from the germline V gene (reference sequence). The CDR3 DNA follows: TGTGCCAGCAGCACGGACCTGGTGACTGAAGCTTTCTTT. Translated, it gives CASSTDLVTEAFF.

The sample holds a few counts of this clonotype. J is TRBJ2-3 and V is TRBV25-1, with D perhaps assigned TRBD1 or TRBD2 (5 bases each). Looked up from germline, CDR1 is MGHDK and CDR2 is SYGVNS. The CDR3 is 14 residues long. The V end lost 1 base, the J end lost 4 bases, and 9 bases lay between the germline ends. The CDR3 is CASSEWGRADTQYF. DNA for the CDR3: TGTGCCAGCAGTGAATGGGGGAGAGCAGATACGCAGTATTTT.

V usage is TRBV4-2 and J usage is TRBJ2-5; D is undetermined. The CDR3 sequence is 14 residues long. Trimming stripped 1 base from V and 5 bases from J, with 11 bases between. Germline V gene sequence: CDR1 LGHNA, CDR2 YNFKEQ. DNA for the CDR3: TGTGCCAGCAGCCAAGGCCAGGAAGAGGAGACCCAGTACTTC. This codes for CASSQGQEEETQYF.

The chain combines TRBV20-1 with TRBJ1-5; D unresolved. The CDR3 length is 12 residues. Germline V gene sequence: CDR1 DFQATT, CDR2 SNEGSKA (reference sequence). V was trimmed by 3 bases and J by 1 base, leaving 4 bases between them. Written as DNA, the CDR3 is TGCAGTGCTAGCTCCAGCAATCAGCCCCAGCATTTT. Its translation is CSASSSNQPQHF.